What follows is one T cell receptor beta chain and its context. This specimen belongs to a study of blood T cell repertoires in COVID-19. At the level of the study: Sites across the United States, Italy and Spain contributed samples from acute and convalescent COVID-19. PBMCs, B-cell-depleted T cells, or T cells were the source of the cDNA or gDNA that made up the material.

The trim removed 6 bases at V and 5 bases at J, leaving 6 bases unmatched. CDR1 and CDR2 (germline): KGHSH, LQKENI. This CDR3 contains 14 residues. Seattle researchers signed up patients amid active infection and tracked them longitudinally. As handled by the study authors: Amplification of reference gene primers provided the estimated nucleated cell counts. The data were produced by immunoSEQ multiplex PCR, yet TCRdb's version contains in-frame clones alone and is incomplete. Clone size and V and J calls were adopted from that table, with D and trimming inferred from the DNA. This sample has about 390,000 clones, with approximately 87% found just once.

Sequenced material: peripheral blood. The genes are TRBV18 and TRBJ2-5, with TRBD2 matching 10 bases. This receptor was identified in an older woman with COVID-19, enrolled during active disease. The CDR3 is CASSLAGGLETQYF. CDR3 DNA: TGTGCCAGCTCCTTAGCGGGGGGCTTGGAGACCCAGTACTTC.